This T cell receptor beta chain was documented in a study of T cell repertoires in cytomegalovirus infection. At the level of the study: Carrying CMV and the relevant HLA type showed in public TCR beta signatures.

Using its own MiXCR run on the reads, TCRdb lists one record per CDR3 protein. The data show about 180,000 distinct CDR3 sequences, 14% seen once. A remark on this clonotype: Its antigen is still unknown.

With V trimmed by 6 bases and J by 7 bases, 5 bases remained unmatched. CDR3 size: 12 residues. Findings of the study overall: The ex vivo response was dominated by HLA-C-restricted CMV-specific TCR beta clonotypes. Adding up the frequency of public TCR beta families identified people who carried CMV plus the relevant HLA.

The chain couples TRBV12-3 or TRBV12-4 to TRBJ1-2, with 7 bases matching TRBD1. This receptor was identified in a human donor in good health (CMV status not recorded). Some clones in this sample may be carry-over from other donors' samples. Material for sequencing was PBMCs. CDR3 loop: CASRRQGGGYTF. CDR3 sequence (DNA): TGTGCCAGCAGAAGGCAGGGGGGTGGCTACACCTTC.